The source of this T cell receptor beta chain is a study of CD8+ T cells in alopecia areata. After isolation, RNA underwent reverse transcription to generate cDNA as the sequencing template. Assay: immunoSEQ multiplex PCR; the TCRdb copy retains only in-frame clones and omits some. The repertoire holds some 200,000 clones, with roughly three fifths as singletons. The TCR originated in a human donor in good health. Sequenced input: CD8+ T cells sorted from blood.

As DNA, the CDR3 is TGTGCCAGCAGCTTGGGGGCCAGCGCAGAGCAGTACTTC. It is translated as CASSLGASAEQYF. The chain has TRBV5-6 and TRBJ2-7; no reliable D call. This CDR3 is built from 13 residues. Trimming took off 0 bases at V and 7 bases at J, with 11 bases between the two ends. The germline V gene encodes CDR1 SGHDT and CDR2 YYEEEE.